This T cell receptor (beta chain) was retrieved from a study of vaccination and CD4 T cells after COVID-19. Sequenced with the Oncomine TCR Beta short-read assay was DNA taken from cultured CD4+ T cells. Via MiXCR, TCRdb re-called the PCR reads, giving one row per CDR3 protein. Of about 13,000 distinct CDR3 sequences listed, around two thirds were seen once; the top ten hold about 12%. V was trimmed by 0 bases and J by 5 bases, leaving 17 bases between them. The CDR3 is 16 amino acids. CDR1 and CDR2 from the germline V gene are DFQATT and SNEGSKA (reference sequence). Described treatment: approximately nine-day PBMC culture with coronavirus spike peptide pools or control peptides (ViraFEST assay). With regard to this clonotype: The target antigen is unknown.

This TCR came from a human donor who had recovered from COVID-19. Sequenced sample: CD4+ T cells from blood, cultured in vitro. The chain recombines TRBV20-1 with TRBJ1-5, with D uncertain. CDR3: CSARDRAAGFDQPQHF. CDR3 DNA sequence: TGCAGTGCTAGAGATAGGGCTGCGGGGTTCGATCAGCCCCAGCATTTT.